A selection of T cell receptor beta chains follows, all from one sample in a study of T cell responses to AZD1222 COVID-19 vaccine. Here immunoSEQ multiplex PCR was the method, and the copy in TCRdb shows in-frame clones only, minus some. The sample holds some 180,000 clones, around 90% seen once. This specimen consisted of peripheral blood, obtained 28 days after the second AZD1222 dose. The receptor set was obtained from an adult who received the AZD1222 COVID-19 vaccine. CDR3s include the opening cysteine and the closing phenylalanine or tryptophan. The D gene is left open where the match is weak. The size field is filled for only some rows; it gives once, few, many or a size class.

>NA|NA|TRBV7-8|13|TRBJ2-5
CASSQTRSETQYF
TGTGCCAGCAGCCAGACTAGATCGGAGACCCAGTACTTC
>NA|NA|TRBV5-1|14|TRBJ1-2
CASSPVGQDYGYTF
TGCGCCAGCAGCCCAGTGGGACAAGACTATGGCTACACCTTC
>NA|NA|TRBV13|14|TRBJ2-5
CASSYPTEEETQYF
TGTGCCAGCAGCTACCCCACAGAAGAAGAGACCCAGTACTTC
>NA|NA|TRBV5-4|14|TRBJ1-4
CASSFRGAREKLFF
TGTGCCAGCAGCTTTAGGGGGGCACGTGAAAAACTGTTTTTT
>NA|NA|TRBV7-8|13|TRBJ1-1
CASKEDMNTEAFF
TGTGCCAGCAAGGAGGACATGAACACTGAAGCTTTCTTT
>NA|NA|TRBV12-3/TRBV12-4|13|TRBJ2-3
CASSLLTTDTQYF
TGTGCCAGCAGTCTGTTGACCACAGATACGCAGTATTTT
>TRBD1|few|TRBV3-1/TRBV3-2|12|TRBJ1-1
CASSRATGQAFF
TGTGCCAGCAGCCGAGCGACAGGGCAAGCTTTCTTT
>NA|NA|TRBV6-5|15|TRBJ1-1
CASSYSGQQNTEAFF
TGTGCCAGCAGTTACTCGGGGCAGCAGAACACTGAAGCTTTCTTT
>NA|once|TRBV27|16|TRBJ1-5
CASSSTGPYSNQPQHF
TGTGCCAGCAGTTCGACAGGACCTTATAGCAATCAGCCCCAGCATTTT
>NA|NA|TRBV12-3/TRBV12-4|13|TRBJ1-2
CASSYRTLGGYTF
TGTGCCAGCAGTTACCGGACGTTAGGAGGCTACACCTTC
>NA|few|TRBV27|13|TRBJ1-2
CASSLRGADGYTF
TGTGCCAGCAGTTTGCGGGGTGCGGATGGCTACACCTTC